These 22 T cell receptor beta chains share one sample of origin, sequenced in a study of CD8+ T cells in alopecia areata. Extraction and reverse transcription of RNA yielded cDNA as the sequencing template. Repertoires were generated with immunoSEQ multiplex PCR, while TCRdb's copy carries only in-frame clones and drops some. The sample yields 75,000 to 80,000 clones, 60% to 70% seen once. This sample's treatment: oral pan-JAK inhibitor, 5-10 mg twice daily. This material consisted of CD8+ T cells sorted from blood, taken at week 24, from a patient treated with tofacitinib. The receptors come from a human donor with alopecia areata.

The CDR3: CSVEDWTSPADTDTQYF. The CDR3 DNA sequence: TGCAGCGTTGAAGACTGGACGTCCCCCGCCGACACAGATACGCAGTATTTT. V gene TRBV29-1 combines with J gene TRBJ2-3; D is ambiguous. The CDR3 is made up of 17 amino acids. The V and J ends lost 0 bases and 2 bases respectively, with 18 bases between them. Per the germline V gene, CDR1 is SQVTM and CDR2 is ANQGSEA.

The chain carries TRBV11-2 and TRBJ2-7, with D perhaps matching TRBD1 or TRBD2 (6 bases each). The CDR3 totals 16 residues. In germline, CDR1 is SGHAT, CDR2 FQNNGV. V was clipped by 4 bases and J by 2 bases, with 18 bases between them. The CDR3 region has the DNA TGTGCCAGCAGCTCTGGGGGGCAGGTTTTTCCCTACGAGCAGTACTTC. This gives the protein CASSSGGQVFPYEQYF.

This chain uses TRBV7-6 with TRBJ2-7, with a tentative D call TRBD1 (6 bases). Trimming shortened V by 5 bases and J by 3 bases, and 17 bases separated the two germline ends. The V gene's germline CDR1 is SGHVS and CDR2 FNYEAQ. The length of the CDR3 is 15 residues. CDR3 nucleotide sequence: TGTGCCAGCAGCCCGACCAGGGGACCGCGCTACGAGCAGTACTTC. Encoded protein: CASSPTRGPRYEQYF.

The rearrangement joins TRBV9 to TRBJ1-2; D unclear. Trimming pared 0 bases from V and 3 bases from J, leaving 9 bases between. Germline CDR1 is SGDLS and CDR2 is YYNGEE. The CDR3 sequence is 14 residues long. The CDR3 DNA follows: TGTGCCAGCAGCGTAGAACAGTTGGACTATGGCTACACCTTC. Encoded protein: CASSVEQLDYGYTF.

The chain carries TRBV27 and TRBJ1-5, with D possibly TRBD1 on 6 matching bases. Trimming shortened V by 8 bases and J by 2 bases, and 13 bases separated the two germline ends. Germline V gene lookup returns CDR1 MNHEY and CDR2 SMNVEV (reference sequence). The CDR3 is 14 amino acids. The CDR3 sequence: CASGGRHGNQPQHF. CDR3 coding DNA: TGTGCCAGCGGGGGGCGCCATGGCAATCAGCCCCAGCATTTT.

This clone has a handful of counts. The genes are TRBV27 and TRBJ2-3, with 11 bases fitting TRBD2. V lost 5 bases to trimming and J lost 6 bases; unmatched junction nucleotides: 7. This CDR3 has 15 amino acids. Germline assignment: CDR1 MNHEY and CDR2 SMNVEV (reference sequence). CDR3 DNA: TGTGCCAGCAGTCTTTTAGCGGGAGGGCCTGATACGCAGTATTTT. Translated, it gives CASSLLAGGPDTQYF.

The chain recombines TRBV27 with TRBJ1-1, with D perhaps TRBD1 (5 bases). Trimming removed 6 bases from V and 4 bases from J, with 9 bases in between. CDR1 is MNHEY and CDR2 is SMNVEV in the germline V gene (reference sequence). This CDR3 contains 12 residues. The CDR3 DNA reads TGTGCCAGCAGGGTCGGGGGCACTGAAGCTTTCTTT. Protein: CASRVGGTEAFF.

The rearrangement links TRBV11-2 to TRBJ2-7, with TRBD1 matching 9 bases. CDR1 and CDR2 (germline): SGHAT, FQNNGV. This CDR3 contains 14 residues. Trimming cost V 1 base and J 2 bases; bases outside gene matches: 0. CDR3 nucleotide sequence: TGTGCCAGCAGCTTAGGGGACAGGGCCTACGAGCAGTACTTC. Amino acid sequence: CASSLGDRAYEQYF.

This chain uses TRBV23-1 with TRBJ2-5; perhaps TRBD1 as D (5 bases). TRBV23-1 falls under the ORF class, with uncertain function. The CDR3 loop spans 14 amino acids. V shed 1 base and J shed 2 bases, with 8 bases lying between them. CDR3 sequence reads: CASSQCDSQETQYF. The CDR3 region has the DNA TGCGCCAGCAGTCAATGTGACAGTCAAGAGACCCAGTACTTC.

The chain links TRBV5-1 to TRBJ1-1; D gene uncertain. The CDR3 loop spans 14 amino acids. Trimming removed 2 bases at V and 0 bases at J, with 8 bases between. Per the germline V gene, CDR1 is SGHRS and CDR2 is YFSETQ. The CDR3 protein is CASSFDSMNTEAFF. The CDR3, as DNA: TGCGCCAGCAGCTTCGACTCGATGAACACTGAAGCTTTCTTT.

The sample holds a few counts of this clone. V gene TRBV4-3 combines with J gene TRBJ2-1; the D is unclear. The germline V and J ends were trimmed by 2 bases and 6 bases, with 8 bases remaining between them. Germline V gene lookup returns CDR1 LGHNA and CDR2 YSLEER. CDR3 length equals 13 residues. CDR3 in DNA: TGCGCCAGCAGCCAAACTGAAGTCAATGAGCAGTTCTTC. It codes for CASSQTEVNEQFF.

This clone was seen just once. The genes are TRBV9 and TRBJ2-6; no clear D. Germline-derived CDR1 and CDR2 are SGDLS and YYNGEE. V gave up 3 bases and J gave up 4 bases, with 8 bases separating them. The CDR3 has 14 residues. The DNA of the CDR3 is TGTGCCAGCAGCGAGTCGTACGGGGCCAACGTCCTGACTTTC. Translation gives CASSESYGANVLTF.

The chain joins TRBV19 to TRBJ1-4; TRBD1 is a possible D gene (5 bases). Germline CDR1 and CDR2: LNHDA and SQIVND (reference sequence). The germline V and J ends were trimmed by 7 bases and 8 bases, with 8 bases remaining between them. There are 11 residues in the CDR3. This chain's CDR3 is CASIRGEKLFF. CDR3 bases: TGTGCCAGTATCCGGGGCGAAAAACTGTTTTTT.

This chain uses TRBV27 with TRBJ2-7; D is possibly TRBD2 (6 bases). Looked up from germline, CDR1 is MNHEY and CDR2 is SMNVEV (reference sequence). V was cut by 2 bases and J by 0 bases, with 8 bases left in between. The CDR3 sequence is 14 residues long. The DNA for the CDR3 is TGTGCCAGCAGTTTAATCGGGAGCTCCTACGAGCAGTACTTC. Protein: CASSLIGSSYEQYF.

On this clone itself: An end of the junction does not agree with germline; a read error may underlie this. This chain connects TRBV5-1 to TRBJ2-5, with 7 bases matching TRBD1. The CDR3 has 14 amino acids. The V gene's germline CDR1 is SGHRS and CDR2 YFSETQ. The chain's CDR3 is CASMPRGGGEAQYF. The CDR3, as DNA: TGCGCCAGCATGCCTCGAGGGGGCGGAGAGGCCCAGTACTTC. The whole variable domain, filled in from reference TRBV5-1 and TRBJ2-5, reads KAGVTQTPRYLIKTRGQQVTLSCSPISGHRSVSWYQQTPGQGLQFLFEYFSETQRNKGNFPGRFSGRQFSNSRSEMNVSTLELGDSALYLCASMPRGGGEAQYFGPGTRLLVL.

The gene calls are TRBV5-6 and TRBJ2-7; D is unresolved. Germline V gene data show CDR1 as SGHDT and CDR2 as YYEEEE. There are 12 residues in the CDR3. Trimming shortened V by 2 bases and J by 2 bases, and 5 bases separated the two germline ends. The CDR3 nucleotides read TGTGCCAGCAGCTTAGGGACCTACGAGCAGTACTTC. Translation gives CASSLGTYEQYF.

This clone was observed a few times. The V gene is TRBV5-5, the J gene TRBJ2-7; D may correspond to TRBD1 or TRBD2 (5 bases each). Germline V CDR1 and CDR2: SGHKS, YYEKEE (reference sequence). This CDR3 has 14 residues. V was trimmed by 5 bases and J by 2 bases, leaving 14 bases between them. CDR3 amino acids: CASSWDGGTYEQYF. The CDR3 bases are TGTGCCAGCAGTTGGGACGGAGGTACCTACGAGCAGTACTTC. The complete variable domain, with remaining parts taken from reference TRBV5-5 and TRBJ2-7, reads DAGVTQSPTHLIKTRGQQVTLRCSPISGHKSVSWYQQVLGQGPQFIFQYYEKEERGRGNFPDRFSARQFPNYSSELNVNALLLGDSALYLCASSWDGGTYEQYFGPGTRLTVT.

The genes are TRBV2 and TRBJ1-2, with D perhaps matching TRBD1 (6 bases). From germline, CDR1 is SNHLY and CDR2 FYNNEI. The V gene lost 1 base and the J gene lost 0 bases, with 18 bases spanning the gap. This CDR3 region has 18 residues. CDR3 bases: TGTGCCAGCAGTGAAGTCGCGGACAGTATCAGAGCTAACTATGGCTACACCTTC. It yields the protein CASSEVADSIRANYGYTF. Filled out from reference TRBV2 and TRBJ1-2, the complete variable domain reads EPEVTQTPSHQVTQMGQEVILRCVPISNHLYFYWYRQILGQKVEFLVSFYNNEISEKSEIFDDQFSVERPDGSNFTLKIRSTKLEDSAMYFCASSEVADSIRANYGYTFGSGTRLTVV.

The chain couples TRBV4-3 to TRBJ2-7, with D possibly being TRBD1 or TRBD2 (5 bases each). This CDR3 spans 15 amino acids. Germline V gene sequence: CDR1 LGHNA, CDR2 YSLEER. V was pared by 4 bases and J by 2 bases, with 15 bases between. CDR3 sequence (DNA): TGCGCCAGCAGCCCGGGACCTAGTGGGGCCTACGAGCAGTACTTC. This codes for CASSPGPSGAYEQYF.

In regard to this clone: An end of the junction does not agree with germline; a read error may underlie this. The CDR3 loop reads CASTQGTSGSKNIQYF. The CDR3 DNA reads TGCGCCAGCACCCAAGGGACTAGCGGGAGTAAAAACATTCAGTACTTC. The V call is TRBV4-1, the J call TRBJ2-4; 14 bases line up with TRBD2. The CDR3 sequence is 16 residues long. The V gene's germline CDR1 is MGHRA and CDR2 YSYEKL.

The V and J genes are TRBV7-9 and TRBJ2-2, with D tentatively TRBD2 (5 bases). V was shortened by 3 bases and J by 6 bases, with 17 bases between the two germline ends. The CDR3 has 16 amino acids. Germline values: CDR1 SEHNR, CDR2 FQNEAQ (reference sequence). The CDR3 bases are TGTGCCAGCAGCTTTACCGAGGGATCCGTTTCCGGGGAGCTGTTTTTT. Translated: CASSFTEGSVSGELFF.

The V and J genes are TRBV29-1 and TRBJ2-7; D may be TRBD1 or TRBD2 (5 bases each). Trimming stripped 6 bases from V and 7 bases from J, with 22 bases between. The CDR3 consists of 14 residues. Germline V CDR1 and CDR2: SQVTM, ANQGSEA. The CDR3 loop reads CSVTLGTDLSEQYF. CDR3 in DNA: TGCAGCGTCACACTTGGGACGGACCTAAGTGAGCAGTACTTC.